The 15 T cell receptor beta chains in this list originate from one sample, sequenced in a study of identical twins. MiXCR was run by TCRdb on the 5' RACE reads, yielding one entry per CDR3 protein. This sample has 650,000 to 800,000 distinct CDR3 sequences, with 8.5% to 9.5% found just once. The same sample was also used in a study of yellow fever vaccine responses in identical twins.

What was sequenced was PBMCs. Every receptor here comes from a woman aged 18-29 years in good health.

The chain employs TRBV10-3 and TRBJ2-5, with 7 positions matching TRBD2. Germline V lookup: CDR1 ENHRY, CDR2 SYGVKD. The ends lost 4 bases at V and 2 bases at J; junction bases unmatched: 4. This CDR3 is built from 14 residues. In DNA form, the CDR3 reads TGTGCCATCAGTGCCACTAGCGCTCAAGAGACCCAGTACTTC. As protein: CAISATSAQETQYF.

This clonotype has a count of ten or more. The genes are TRBV11-2 and TRBJ2-5; D gene ambiguous. The CDR3 is 12 residues long. V lost 5 bases and J 0 bases, leaving 4 bases between the germline ends. Germline V gives CDR1 SGHAT, CDR2 FQNNGV. The chain's CDR3 is CASSQNQETQYF. The CDR3 DNA is TGTGCCAGCAGCCAAAACCAAGAGACCCAGTACTTC. The full variable domain, in which reference TRBV11-2 and TRBJ2-5 provide the parts outside the CDR3, is EAGVAQSPRYKIIEKRQSVAFWCNPISGHATLYWYQQILGQGPKLLIQFQNNGVVDDSQLPKDRFSAERLKGVDSTLKIQPAKLEDSAVYLCASSQNQETQYFGPGTRLLVL.

This clonotype has ten or more counts. This chain uses TRBV29-1 with TRBJ1-1, with a tentative D call TRBD1 (6 bases). The CDR3 is made up of 13 amino acids. In germline, CDR1 is SQVTM, CDR2 ANQGSEA. The V end was cut by 7 bases, the J end by 0 bases, with 12 bases between. This CDR3 is CSATRGMNTEAFF. For the CDR3, the DNA is TGCAGCGCCACCAGGGGAATGAACACTGAAGCTTTCTTT.

This chain joins TRBV21-1 and TRBJ2-7; the table names TRBD2, a call not compared with the DNA. TRBV21-1 is reported as a pseudogene. There are 16 residues in the CDR3. The CDR3 DNA follows: TGTGCCAGCAGCAAAGCAGCGACTAGCGGGACCTACGAGCAGTACTTC. Translating it yields CASSKAATSGTYEQYF.

This clonotype was seen a few times. The chain combines TRBV6-5 with TRBJ2-1; 8 positions agree with TRBD1. CDR1 and CDR2 (germline): MNHEY, SVGAGI. This CDR3 comprises 15 residues. The V and J ends lost 1 base and 6 bases, in that order; junction bases with no gene match: 5. CDR3 residues: CASSYFQGAVNEQFF. CDR3 nucleotides: TGTGCCAGCAGTTACTTCCAGGGGGCTGTCAATGAGCAGTTCTTC.

Details on this clonotype: A junction end diverges from the germline sequence, so it may reflect a read error. V gene TRBV12-3 or TRBV12-4 combines with J gene TRBJ2-3; 7 positions match TRBD1. The CDR3 runs to 12 residues. CDR3 DNA: TGTGCCAGCAGTTTAGAAGACAGGGCCAGGCATTTT. This encodes CASSLEDRARHF.

This clonotype was detected many times. The chain recombines TRBV4-2 with TRBJ2-5; the D gene could be TRBD1 or TRBD2 (6 bases each). The CDR3 sequence is 16 residues long. The germline V gene has CDR1 LGHNA and CDR2 YNFKEQ. Trimming removed 3 bases from V and 4 bases from J, with 18 bases in between. The CDR3 coding sequence is TGTGCCAGCAGCCACGCGGGACAAACTTCGGGAGAGACCCAGTACTTC. Translation gives CASSHAGQTSGETQYF.

Ten or more counts support this clonotype. This chain joins TRBV20-1 and TRBJ2-3, with 9 bases lining up with TRBD2. CDR1 is DFQATT, CDR2 SNEGSKA, per germline (reference sequence). The CDR3 has 14 amino acids. J gave up 2 bases and V 6 bases, and 6 bases lay outside the gene matches. The CDR3 region has the DNA TGCAGTGCGCCGACTAGCGGAAACACAGATACGCAGTATTTT. This sequence encodes CSAPTSGNTDTQYF.

This clonotype was seen at least ten times. The chain links TRBV11-1 to TRBJ2-3, with TRBD2 matching over 13 bases. Germline CDR1 and CDR2: SGHAT and FQDESV (reference sequence). The CDR3 has 18 amino acids. The trim removed 8 bases at V and 0 bases at J, leaving 11 bases unmatched. CDR3 sequence (DNA): TGTGCCAGCCCGGGACAGGGGGGACTAGCGGGAAGCACAGATACGCAGTATTTT. It translates to CASPGQGGLAGSTDTQYF.

Ten or more counts support this clonotype. V gene TRBV4-2 combines with J gene TRBJ2-7; D is perhaps TRBD2 (6 bases). Germline CDR1 and CDR2: LGHNA and YNFKEQ. The germline V and J ends were trimmed by 4 bases and 2 bases, with 15 bases remaining between them. The CDR3 spans 15 residues. CDR3 bases: TGTGCCAGCAGCCGGGCCCTAGGAGGGACCTACGAGCAGTACTTC. Protein sequence: CASSRALGGTYEQYF.

This clonotype was recorded at least ten times. The V call is TRBV29-1, the J call TRBJ2-2; D might be TRBD1 (6 bases). V lost 1 base and J lost 7, with 19 bases in between. Germline lookup yields CDR1 SQVTM and CDR2 ANQGSEA. The CDR3 covers 16 residues. The CDR3 coding sequence is TGCAGCGTTGAAGTGGGTTTGGCAGGGGCCGTCGGGGAGCTGTTTTTT. This sequence encodes CSVEVGLAGAVGELFF.

This clonotype came up a few times. The chain is built from TRBV6-2 or TRBV6-3 and TRBJ2-7, with D perhaps TRBD1 (6 bases). CDR1 is MNHEY, CDR2 SVGEGT, per germline. The CDR3 spans 14 residues. V was shortened by 2 bases and J by 4 bases, with 12 bases between the two germline ends. The DNA of the CDR3 is TGTGCCAGCAGTTACGGGGGCCAGGGGTACGAGCAGTACTTC. As protein: CASSYGGQGYEQYF.

The chain links TRBV7-9 to TRBJ1-1; a possible D gene is TRBD1 (6 bases). The V end was cut by 5 bases, the J end by 7 bases, with 14 bases between. Germline lookup yields CDR1 SEHNR and CDR2 FQNEAQ (reference sequence). This CDR3 is built from 13 residues. The CDR3 bases are TGTGCCAGCAGCCCCCGTGGAGGGGGTGAAGCTTTCTTT. Protein: CASSPRGGGEAFF.

This clonotype was detected only a few times. The CDR3 nucleotides read TGTGCCAGCAGCCCAAGGTGGGGGGGTTACAATGAGCAGTTCTTC. Translated, it gives CASSPRWGGYNEQFF. V usage is TRBV14 and J usage is TRBJ2-1; 7 bases align to TRBD2. The germline V gene encodes CDR1 SGHDN and CDR2 FVKESK. Trimming cost V 4 bases and J 4 bases; bases outside gene matches: 7. This CDR3 is 15 amino acids long.

This clonotype was seen a handful of times. This rearrangement joins TRBV20-1 to TRBJ2-7, with 10 positions matching TRBD1. The CDR3 runs to 13 residues. V shed 5 bases, J shed 3 bases, and the junction held 4 bases outside the gene matches. The germline V gene has CDR1 DFQATT and CDR2 SNEGSKA (reference sequence). CDR3 sequence: CSAWTGGFYEQYF. The CDR3, as DNA: TGCAGTGCTTGGACAGGGGGATTCTACGAGCAGTACTTC.